The 16 T cell receptor beta chains below come from one sample, sequenced in a study of blood T cell repertoires in COVID-19 (dated by TCRdb to 2018 to 2021). Receptor libraries were prepared by the immunoSEQ multiplex PCR assay. Entries here come from immuneACCESS through TCRdb and include only in-frame sequences with V and J called. Some clones fail to appear in such tables; in the studies checked, an unresolved V gene covers under half of the shortfall, and the cause of the remainder is unknown. The sample table contains under 300,000 clones; only one count was recorded for around 80% of them. The ten most abundant clones make up 3.4% of the sample. The specimen was peripheral blood. The receptors were gathered from a woman under 30 with acute or convalescent COVID-19.

V gene TRBV10-3 combines with J gene TRBJ1-6; TRBD1 agrees at 7 bases. This CDR3 has 12 residues. With 6 bases clipped from V and 13 bases from J, the junction kept 6 bases outside the gene matches. The germline V gene has CDR1 ENHRY and CDR2 SYGVKD. The CDR3 nucleotides are TGTGCCATCAGAAAACAGGGGTCCCCCCTCCACTTT. Protein product: CAIRKQGSPLHF.

The V gene is TRBV11-2, the J gene TRBJ2-1, with 7 bases lining up with TRBD2. The germline CDR1 and CDR2 sequences are SGHAT and FQNNGV. The length of the CDR3 is 16 residues. V lost 1 base to trimming and J lost 3 bases; unmatched junction nucleotides: 6. CDR3 amino acids: CASSLAGTTIYNEQFF. The CDR3 bases are TGTGCCAGCAGCTTAGCTGGGACTACAATCTACAATGAGCAGTTCTTC.

There are a few counts of this clone. The chain recombines TRBV7-8 with TRBJ2-1; a weak D match, TRBD2 (5 bases). CDR1 and CDR2 from the germline V gene are SGHVS and FQNEAQ. Trimming took 5 bases from V and 5 from J, leaving 10 bases between them. This CDR3 comprises 13 residues. The CDR3 coding sequence is TGTGCCAGCAGCAAAAGACTAAACAATGAGCAGTTCTTC. Protein product: CASSKRLNNEQFF.

The gene calls are TRBV7-2 and TRBJ2-7, with 10 positions matching TRBD2. CDR1 is SGHTA and CDR2 is FQGNSA in the germline V gene. This CDR3 region has 16 residues. V shed 1 base, J shed 1 base, and the junction held 4 bases outside the gene matches. The CDR3 DNA reads as TGTGCCAGCAGCTTAGTGCCAGCGGGAGGGTCCTACGAGCAGTACTTC. It specifies CASSLVPAGGSYEQYF.

Remarks on this clone: In the same sample, other DNA sequences code for this CDR3. The rearrangement uses TRBV5-1 and TRBJ2-3; weak D call: TRBD1 (6 bases). The V gene lost 1 base and the J gene lost 3 bases, with 9 bases spanning the gap. CDR1 and CDR2 (germline): SGHRS, YFSETQ. CDR3 size: 14 residues. The CDR3, as DNA: TGCGCCAGCAGCTTGCGGCAGGGGACAGATACGCAGTATTTT. Protein sequence: CASSLRQGTDTQYF.

The chain employs TRBV30 and TRBJ1-2, with D possibly matching TRBD1 (5 bases). With 5 bases removed from V and 3 bases from J, the gap between germline ends came to 10 bases. Germline lookup yields CDR1 GTSNPN and CDR2 SVGIG (reference sequence). The CDR3 has 12 residues. Here the CDR3 reads CAWAREYYGYTF. The CDR3 DNA reads TGTGCCTGGGCCAGGGAATACTATGGCTACACCTTC.

The chain has TRBV3-1 (or the pseudogene TRBV3-2) and TRBJ2-2; TRBD2 matches at 7 bases. Trimming at V came to 1 base and at J to 4 bases, leaving 3 bases not matched to a gene. Germline V gene lookup returns CDR1 LGHDT and CDR2 YNNKEL (reference sequence). The CDR3 covers 15 residues. Here the CDR3 DNA reads TGTGCCAGCAGCCAAGTCACTAGCGTCACCGGGGAGCTGTTTTTT. Protein product: CASSQVTSVTGELFF.

This rearrangement joins TRBV12-3 or TRBV12-4 to TRBJ2-7; TRBD2 aligns across 8 bases. The J segment lost 3 bases and the V segment lost 3 bases, leaving 1 base of the junction unmatched. This CDR3 has 13 residues. The CDR3 loop reads CASSFTSGYEQYF. For the CDR3, the DNA is TGTGCCAGCAGTTTTACTAGCGGCTACGAGCAGTACTTC.

The genes are TRBV6-5 and TRBJ1-2; 7 nucleotides line up with TRBD1. The CDR3 has 14 residues. Losses at the gene ends were 7 bases for V and 4 bases for J; bases not matched to a gene: 9. The V gene's germline CDR1 is MNHEY and CDR2 SVGAGI. The CDR3 DNA follows: TGTGCCAGCACCCGATTAACAGGGGCCTATGGCTACACCTTC. Translation gives CASTRLTGAYGYTF.

The rearrangement links TRBV4-1 to TRBJ1-6, with D maybe TRBD1 (5 bases). Trimming stripped 1 base from V and 5 bases from J, with 18 bases between. Germline values: CDR1 MGHRA, CDR2 YSYEKL. The CDR3 runs 18 residues. As DNA, the CDR3 is TGCGCCAGCAGCCAAGGAATGGCGGTCGGCAGGGATAATTCACCCCTCCACTTT. It encodes CASSQGMAVGRDNSPLHF.

The chain is built from TRBV25-1 and TRBJ1-3; TRBD1 is a possible D gene (6 bases). CDR1 is MGHDK and CDR2 is SYGVNS in the germline V gene. The CDR3 sequence is 18 residues long. The V gene lost 6 bases and the J gene lost 0 bases, with 21 bases spanning the gap. The CDR3 region is CASRANPGQEISGNTIYF. The CDR3 DNA follows: TGTGCCAGCAGAGCAAATCCGGGACAAGAAATCTCTGGAAACACCATATATTTT.

The genes are TRBV19 and TRBJ1-2; 8 bases are a match to TRBD1. The CDR3 spans 17 residues. Germline CDR1 reads LNHDA; CDR2 reads SQIVND (reference sequence). The ends lost 0 bases at V and 5 bases at J; junction bases unmatched: 11. CDR3 DNA: TGTGCCAGTAGTATAGAGCATTTCGACAGGGGCGGGTATGGCTACACCTTC. Amino acid sequence: CASSIEHFDRGGYGYTF.

The chain recombines TRBV10-3 with TRBJ1-1; possible D gene TRBD1, 5 bases. The CDR3 runs 15 residues. Germline assignment: CDR1 ENHRY and CDR2 SYGVKD. Deletions cut 3 bases from V and 5 bases from J, with 16 bases between. The CDR3 region has the DNA TGTGCCATCAGTGAAGTGGGGCAGGGATCGACTGAAGCTTTCTTT. Protein product: CAISEVGQGSTEAFF.

The rearrangement links TRBV6-4 to TRBJ1-5; D is perhaps TRBD1 (6 bases). The CDR3 has 19 residues. V was pared by 0 bases and J by 3 bases, with 21 bases between. Germline CDR1 is MRHNA and CDR2 is SNTAGT. The CDR3 sequence: CASSDSLWGPTPHNQPQHF. In DNA form, the CDR3 reads TGTGCCAGCAGTGACTCGCTTTGGGGGCCAACTCCTCACAATCAGCCCCAGCATTTT.

The CDR3 nucleotides read TGCGCCAGCACCCCTGGACAGGGAAAGACCCAGTACTTC. It encodes CASTPGQGKTQYF. This chain uses TRBV10-2 with TRBJ2-5; 8 bases are shared with TRBD1. The CDR3 spans 13 residues. The ends lost 7 bases at V and 6 bases at J; junction bases unmatched: 7. Germline lookup yields CDR1 WSHSY and CDR2 SAAADI.

A note on this clone: Relative to the germline gene, one junction end is altered; a read error may explain this. This chain uses TRBV7-7 with TRBJ2-1, with D tentatively TRBD1 (6 bases). CDR1 SSHAT and CDR2 FNYEAQ come from the germline V gene (reference sequence). The CDR3 runs 17 residues. The DNA of the CDR3 is TGTGCTAGCAGTCCCCATCCGGGACAACTAAATTACAATGAGCAGTTCTTC. Encoded protein: CASSPHPGQLNYNEQFF.